This T cell receptor (beta chain) was documented in a study of blood T cell repertoires in COVID-19. Sequencing used immunoSEQ multiplex PCR; TCRdb keeps in-frame clones, though not all of them. This table has fewer than 150,000 clones, 88% appearing once. Germline CDR1 is SGHTA and CDR2 is FQGTGA. This CDR3 contains 17 residues. V was clipped by 2 bases and J by 6 bases, with 19 bases between them. In its sample, this clone was seen a few times. The sequence was obtained from a man aged 45-65 years with active or convalescent COVID-19. This chain links TRBV7-3 with TRBJ2-2; a weak D match, TRBD2 (6 bases). Sequencing was done on a sample of peripheral blood. In nucleotides, the CDR3 is TGTGCCAGCAGCTTAGGCGGTAGCGGCAGGGCAGCCGGGGAGCTGTTTTTT. Its translation: CASSLGGSGRAAGELFF. Complete variable domain (other parts from reference TRBV7-3 and TRBJ2-2): GAGVSQTPSNKVTEKGKYVELRCDPISGHTALYWYRQSLGQGPEFLIYFQGTGAADDSGLPNDRFFAVRPEGSVSTLKIQRTERGDSAVYLCASSLGGSGRAAGELFFGEGSRLTVL.